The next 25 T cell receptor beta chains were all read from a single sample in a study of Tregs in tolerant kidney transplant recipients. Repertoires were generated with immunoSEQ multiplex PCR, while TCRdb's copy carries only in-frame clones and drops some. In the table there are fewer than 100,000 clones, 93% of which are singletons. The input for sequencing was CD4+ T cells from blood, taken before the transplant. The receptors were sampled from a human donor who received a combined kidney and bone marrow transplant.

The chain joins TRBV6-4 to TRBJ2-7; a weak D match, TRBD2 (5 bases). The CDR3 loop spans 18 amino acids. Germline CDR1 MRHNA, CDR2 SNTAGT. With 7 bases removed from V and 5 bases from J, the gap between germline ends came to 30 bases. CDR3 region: CASISAPTHGWNENEQYF. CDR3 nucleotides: TGTGCCAGCATTAGCGCCCCGACGCACGGGTGGAACGAGAACGAGCAGTACTTC.

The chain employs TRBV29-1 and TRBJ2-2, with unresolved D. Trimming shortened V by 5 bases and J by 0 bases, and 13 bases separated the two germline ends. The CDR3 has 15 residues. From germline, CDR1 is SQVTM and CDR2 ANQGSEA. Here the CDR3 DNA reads TGCAGCGTTTTAACGACAAAACCGAACACCGGGGAGCTGTTTTTT. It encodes CSVLTTKPNTGELFF.

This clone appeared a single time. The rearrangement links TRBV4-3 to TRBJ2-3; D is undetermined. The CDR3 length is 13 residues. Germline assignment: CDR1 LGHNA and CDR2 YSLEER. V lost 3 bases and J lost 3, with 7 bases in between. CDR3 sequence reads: CASSQALTDTQYF. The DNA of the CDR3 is TGCGCCAGCAGCCAGGCTTTAACAGATACGCAGTATTTT.

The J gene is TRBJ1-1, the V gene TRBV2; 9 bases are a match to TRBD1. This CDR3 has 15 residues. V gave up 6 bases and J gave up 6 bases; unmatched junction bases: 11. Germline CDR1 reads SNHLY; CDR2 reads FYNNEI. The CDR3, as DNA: TGTGCCAGCAGGGAACAGGGGGCGCAAGGGGCTGAAGCTTTCTTT. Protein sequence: CASREQGAQGAEAFF.

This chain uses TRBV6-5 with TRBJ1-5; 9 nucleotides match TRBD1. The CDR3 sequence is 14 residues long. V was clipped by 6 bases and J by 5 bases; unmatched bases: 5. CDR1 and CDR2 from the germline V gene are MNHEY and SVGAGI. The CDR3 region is CASRPGQGHQPQHF. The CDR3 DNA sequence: TGTGCCAGCAGACCCGGACAGGGGCATCAGCCCCAGCATTTT.

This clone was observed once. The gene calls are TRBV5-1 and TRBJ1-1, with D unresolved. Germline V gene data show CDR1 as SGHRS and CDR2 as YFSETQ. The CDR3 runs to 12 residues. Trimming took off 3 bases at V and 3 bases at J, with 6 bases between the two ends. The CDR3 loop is CASSSDYTEAFF. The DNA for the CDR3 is TGCGCCAGCAGCTCAGACTACACTGAAGCTTTCTTT.

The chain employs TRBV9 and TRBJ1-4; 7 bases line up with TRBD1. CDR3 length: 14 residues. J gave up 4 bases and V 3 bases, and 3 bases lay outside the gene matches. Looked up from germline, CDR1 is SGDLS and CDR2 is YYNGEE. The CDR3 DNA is TGTGCCAGCAGCGCACAGGGGAATAATGAAAAACTGTTTTTT. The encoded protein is CASSAQGNNEKLFF.

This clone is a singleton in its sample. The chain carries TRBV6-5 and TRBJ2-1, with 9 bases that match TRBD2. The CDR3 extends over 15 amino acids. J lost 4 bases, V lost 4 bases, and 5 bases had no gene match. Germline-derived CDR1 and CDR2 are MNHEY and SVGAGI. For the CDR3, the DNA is TGTGCCAGCAGTTGGGTAGCGGGGGTTTACAATGAGCAGTTCTTC. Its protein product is CASSWVAGVYNEQFF.

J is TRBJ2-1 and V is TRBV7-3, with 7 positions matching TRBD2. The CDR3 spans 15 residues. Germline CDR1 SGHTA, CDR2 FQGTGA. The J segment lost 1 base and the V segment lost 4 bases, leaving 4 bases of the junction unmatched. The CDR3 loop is CASSSQGGSYNEQFF. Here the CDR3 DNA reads TGTGCCAGCAGCTCTCAGGGAGGGTCCTACAATGAGCAGTTCTTC.

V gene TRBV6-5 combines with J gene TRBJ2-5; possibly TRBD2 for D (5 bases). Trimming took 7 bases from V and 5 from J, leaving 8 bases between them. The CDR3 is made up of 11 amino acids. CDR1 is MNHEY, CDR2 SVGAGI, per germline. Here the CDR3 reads CASTRGETQYF. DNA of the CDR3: TGTGCCAGCACCCGGGGTGAGACCCAGTACTTC.

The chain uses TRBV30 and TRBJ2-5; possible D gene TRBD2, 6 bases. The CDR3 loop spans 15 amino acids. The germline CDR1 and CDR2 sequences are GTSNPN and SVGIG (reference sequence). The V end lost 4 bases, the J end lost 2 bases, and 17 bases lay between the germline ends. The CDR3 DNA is TGTGCCTGGATCCGAGGAGCGGGCGGGCAAGAGACCCAGTACTTC. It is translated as CAWIRGAGGQETQYF.

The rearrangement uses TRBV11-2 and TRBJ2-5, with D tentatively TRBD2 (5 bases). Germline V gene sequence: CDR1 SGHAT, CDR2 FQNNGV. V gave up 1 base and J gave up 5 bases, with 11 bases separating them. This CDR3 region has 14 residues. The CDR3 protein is CASSLVSWRETQYF. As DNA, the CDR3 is TGTGCCAGCAGCTTAGTCTCGTGGAGGGAGACCCAGTACTTC.

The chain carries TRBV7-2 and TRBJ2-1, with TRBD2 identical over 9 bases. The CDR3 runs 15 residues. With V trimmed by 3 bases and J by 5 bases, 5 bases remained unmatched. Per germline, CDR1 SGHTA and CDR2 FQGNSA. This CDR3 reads CASSLRTSVNNEQFF. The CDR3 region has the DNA TGTGCCAGCAGCTTGAGGACTAGCGTAAACAATGAGCAGTTCTTC.

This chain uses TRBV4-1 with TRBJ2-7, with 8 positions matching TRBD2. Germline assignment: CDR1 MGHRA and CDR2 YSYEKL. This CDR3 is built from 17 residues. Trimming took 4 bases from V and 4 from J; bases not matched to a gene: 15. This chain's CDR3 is CASSPSERGRYNYEQYF. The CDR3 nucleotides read TGCGCCAGCAGCCCTTCGGAGCGGGGGAGATACAATTACGAGCAGTACTTC.

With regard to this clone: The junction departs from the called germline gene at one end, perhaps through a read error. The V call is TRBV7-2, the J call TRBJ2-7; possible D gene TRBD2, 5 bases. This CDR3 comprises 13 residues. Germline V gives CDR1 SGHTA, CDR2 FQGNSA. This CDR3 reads CASSLEPRVISNF. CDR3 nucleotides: TGTGCCAGCAGCTTAGAGCCGAGGGTAATCTCGAACTTC. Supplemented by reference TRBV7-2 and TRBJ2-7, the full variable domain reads GAGVSQSPSNKVTEKGKDVELRCDPISGHTALYWYRQSLGQGLEFLIYFQGNSAPDKSGLPSDRFSAERTGGSVSTLTIQRTQQEDSAVYLCASSLEPRVISNFGPGTRLTVT.

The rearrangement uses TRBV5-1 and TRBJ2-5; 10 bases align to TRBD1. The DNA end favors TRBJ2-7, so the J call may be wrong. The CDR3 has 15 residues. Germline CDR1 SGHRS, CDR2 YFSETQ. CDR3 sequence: CASSAPGQGGHEQYF. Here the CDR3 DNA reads TGCGCCAGCAGCGCCCCCGGACAGGGGGGCCACGAGCAGTACTTC.

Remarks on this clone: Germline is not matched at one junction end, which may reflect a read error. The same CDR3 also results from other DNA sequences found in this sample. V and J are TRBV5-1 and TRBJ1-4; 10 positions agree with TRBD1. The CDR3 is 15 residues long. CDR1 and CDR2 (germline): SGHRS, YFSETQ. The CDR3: CASSFDRGRKEKLFF. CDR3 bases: TGCGCCAGCAGCTTCGACAGGGGGCGCAAAGAAAAACTGTTCTTT.

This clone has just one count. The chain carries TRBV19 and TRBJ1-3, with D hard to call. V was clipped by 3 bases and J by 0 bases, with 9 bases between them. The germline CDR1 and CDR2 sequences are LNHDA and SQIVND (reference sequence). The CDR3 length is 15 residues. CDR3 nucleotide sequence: TGTGCCAGTAGTATTGGCCCCCTCTCTGGAAACACCATATATTTT. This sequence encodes CASSIGPLSGNTIYF.

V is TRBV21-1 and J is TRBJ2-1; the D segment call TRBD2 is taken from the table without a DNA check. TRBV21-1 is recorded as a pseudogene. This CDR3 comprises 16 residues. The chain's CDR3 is CASSKERSGRGNEQFF. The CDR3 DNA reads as TGTGCCAGCAGCAAAGAAAGGAGCGGGAGAGGTAATGAGCAGTTCTTC.

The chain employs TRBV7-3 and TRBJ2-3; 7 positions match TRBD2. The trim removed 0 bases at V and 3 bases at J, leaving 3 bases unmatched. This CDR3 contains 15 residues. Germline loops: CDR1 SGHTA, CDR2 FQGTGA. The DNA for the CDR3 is TGTGCCAGCAGCTTAACGGGGACTAATACAGATACGCAGTATTTT. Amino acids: CASSLTGTNTDTQYF.

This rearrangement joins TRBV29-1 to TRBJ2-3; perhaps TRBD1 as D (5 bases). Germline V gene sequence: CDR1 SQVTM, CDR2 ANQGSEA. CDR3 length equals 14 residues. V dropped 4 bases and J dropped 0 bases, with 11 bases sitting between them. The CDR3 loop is CSVGQGSSTDTQYF. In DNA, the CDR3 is TGCAGCGTTGGTCAGGGTTCAAGCACAGATACGCAGTATTTT.

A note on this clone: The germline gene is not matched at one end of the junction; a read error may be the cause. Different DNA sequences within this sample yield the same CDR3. In DNA form, the CDR3 reads TGTGCCAGCAGTAGAGGACAGGGTAATTCCCCCCTCCACTTT. It is translated as CASSRGQGNSPLHF. This sequence joins TRBV6-5 and TRBJ1-6, with 8 bases that match TRBD1. Germline CDR1 MNHEY, CDR2 SVGAGI. The CDR3 extends over 14 amino acids.

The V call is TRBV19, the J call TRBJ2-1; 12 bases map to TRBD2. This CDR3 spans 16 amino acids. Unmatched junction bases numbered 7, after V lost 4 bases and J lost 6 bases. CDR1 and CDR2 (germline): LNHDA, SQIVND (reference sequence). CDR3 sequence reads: CASSRLAGVQGNEQFF. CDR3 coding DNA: TGTGCCAGTAGTAGACTAGCGGGAGTTCAGGGCAATGAGCAGTTCTTC.

The CDR3 nucleotides are TGTGCCTGGAAAGGGGACTTGAACACCGGGGAGCTGTTTTTT. Protein sequence: CAWKGDLNTGELFF. This chain uses TRBV30 with TRBJ2-2; a possible D gene is TRBD2 (6 bases). The ends were cut back, 4 bases at V and 1 base at J, with 10 bases in the middle. The V gene's germline CDR1 is GTSNPN and CDR2 SVGIG (reference sequence). The length of the CDR3 is 14 residues.

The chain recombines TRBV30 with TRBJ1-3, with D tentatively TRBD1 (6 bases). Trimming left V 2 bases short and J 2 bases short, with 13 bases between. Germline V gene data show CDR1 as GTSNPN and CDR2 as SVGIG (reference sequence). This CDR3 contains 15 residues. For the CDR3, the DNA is TGTGCCTGGAGTCTCTACAGGGCGGCTGGAAACACCATATATTTT. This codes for CAWSLYRAAGNTIYF.